These 25 T cell receptor beta chains came from one sample sequenced in a study of blood T cell repertoires in COVID-19. Using immunoSEQ multiplex PCR, the repertoire was profiled, and TCRdb retains in-frame clones only, with some absent. Of approximately 490,000 clones in the sample, 75% to 90% were seen once. Sequencing used PBMCs or T cells enriched from blood (not recorded which). The receptors were gathered from a woman in her sixties who had recovered from COVID-19.

The chain recombines TRBV7-6 with TRBJ2-7, with TRBD2 identical over 7 bases. V gave up 0 bases and J gave up 4 bases; unmatched junction bases: 6. CDR3 length equals 15 residues. Germline values: CDR1 SGHVS, CDR2 FNYEAQ. CDR3 residues: CASSLAQGGLYEQYF. Written as DNA, the CDR3 is TGTGCCAGCAGCTTAGCCCAGGGAGGGCTGTACGAGCAGTACTTC.

This chain connects TRBV9 to TRBJ2-3, with 10 positions matching TRBD1. The J segment lost 0 bases and the V segment lost 4 bases, leaving 8 bases of the junction unmatched. This CDR3 spans 17 amino acids. Per germline, CDR1 SGDLS and CDR2 YYNGEE. The CDR3 coding sequence is TGTGCCAGCAGCCTTGGACAGGGGGGTGCGAGCACAGATACGCAGTATTTT. Translating gives CASSLGQGGASTDTQYF.

The gene calls are TRBV7-8 and TRBJ2-6, with D possibly matching TRBD1 (5 bases). The CDR3 extends over 17 amino acids. From germline, CDR1 is SGHVS and CDR2 FQNEAQ. V dropped 5 bases and J dropped 4 bases, with 18 bases sitting between them. CDR3 in DNA: TGTGCCAGCAGCCATAGGGGCACCTATACAGGGGCCAACGTCCTGACTTTC. It yields the protein CASSHRGTYTGANVLTF.

This clone was detected once. The genes are TRBV10-3 and TRBJ2-3; TRBD2 matches 7 bases. CDR1 ENHRY and CDR2 SYGVKD come from the germline V gene. The CDR3 runs to 13 residues. The junction had 2 bases not matched to a gene; V was cut back by 7 bases and J by 1 base. CDR3 loop: CAITSGGTDTQYF. As DNA, the CDR3 is TGTGCCATCACGAGCGGGGGCACAGATACGCAGTATTTT.

The rearrangement joins TRBV18 to TRBJ1-2; 10 nucleotides align to TRBD1. Germline V lookup: CDR1 KGHSH, CDR2 LQKENI. The V segment lost 2 bases and the J segment 6 bases; nucleotides outside the gene matches: 3. The CDR3 runs to 14 residues. CDR3 loop: CASSPATGGDGYTF. CDR3 DNA sequence: TGTGCCAGCTCACCAGCGACAGGGGGCGATGGCTACACCTTC.

This clone was recorded once. This chain uses TRBV3-1 (or the pseudogene TRBV3-2) with TRBJ2-1, with TRBD1 identical over 9 bases. The V gene's germline CDR1 is LGHDT and CDR2 YNNKEL (reference sequence). The CDR3 runs to 14 residues. The V gene end was trimmed by 1 base and the J gene end by 8 bases; junction bases not matched to a gene: 3. Here the CDR3 DNA reads TGTGCCAGCAGCCAAGGGACAGGGGCGGATGAGCAGTTCTTC. This sequence encodes CASSQGTGADEQFF.

Remarks on this clone: The sample holds other DNA sequences that translate to the same CDR3. The rearrangement links TRBV24-1 to TRBJ2-5; D might be TRBD1 (6 bases). The V end was cut by 0 bases, the J end by 1 base, with 8 bases between. Germline V CDR1 and CDR2: KGHDR, SFDVKD. The CDR3 is made up of 15 amino acids. CDR3 DNA sequence: TGTGCCACCAGTGATTTGCGAGGGGGCCAAGAGACCCAGTACTTC. Translating it yields CATSDLRGGQETQYF.

The chain is built from TRBV5-5 and TRBJ2-3, with TRBD2 identical over 8 bases. V lost 0 bases to trimming and J lost 4 bases; unmatched junction nucleotides: 10. CDR1 is SGHKS, CDR2 YYEKEE, per germline (reference sequence). The CDR3 is 17 amino acids. The CDR3 DNA reads as TGTGCCAGCAGCTTGGTTACCGGGGGGGCCTTGGCAGATACGCAGTATTTT. Translation gives CASSLVTGGALADTQYF.

The rearrangement joins TRBV30 to TRBJ1-4; a weak D match, TRBD1 (6 bases). CDR3 size: 16 residues. Trimming pared 0 bases from V and 0 bases from J, leaving 11 bases between. Germline CDR1 and CDR2: GTSNPN and SVGIG (reference sequence). CDR3 nucleotide sequence: TGTGCCTGGAGTGTAGACAGGACTGCAACTAATGAAAAACTGTTTTTT. Protein product: CAWSVDRTATNEKLFF.

The J gene is TRBJ2-1, the V gene TRBV7-2, with D tentatively TRBD1 (6 bases). Trimming left V 6 bases short and J 4 bases short, with 13 bases between. The CDR3 covers 14 residues. Germline V gene data show CDR1 as SGHTA and CDR2 as FQGNSA. CDR3 coding DNA: TGTGCCAGCAGGCAGACGGGGACATACAATGAGCAGTTCTTC. As protein: CASRQTGTYNEQFF.

The chain has TRBV2 and TRBJ2-1, with 10 bases fitting TRBD1. Per germline, CDR1 SNHLY and CDR2 FYNNEI. This CDR3 region has 14 residues. V lost 8 bases and J lost 4; bases outside the gene matches: 5. The CDR3 DNA follows: TGTGCCAGCGTGAGGGACAGGGGTTACAATGAGCAGTTCTTC. This gives the protein CASVRDRGYNEQFF.

CDR3: CAISEFGQEDEQYF. In nucleotides, the CDR3 is TGTGCCATCAGTGAGTTTGGGCAGGAGGACGAGCAGTACTTC. The chain recombines TRBV10-3 with TRBJ2-7; a weak D match, TRBD2 (5 bases). The germline V and J ends were trimmed by 1 base and 5 bases, with 12 bases remaining between them. Germline V lookup: CDR1 ENHRY, CDR2 SYGVKD. There are 14 residues in the CDR3.

V gene TRBV10-2 combines with J gene TRBJ2-2; 10 bases align to TRBD1. Germline CDR1 WSHSY, CDR2 SAAADI. J gave up 6 bases and V 6 bases, and 13 bases lay outside the gene matches. The CDR3 spans 17 residues. The CDR3 protein is CASRNTPGQGKPGELFF. CDR3 sequence (DNA): TGCGCCAGCAGGAACACACCGGGACAGGGGAAGCCCGGGGAGCTGTTTTTT.

This chain connects TRBV6-6 to TRBJ1-6, with no clear D. V lost 7 bases and J lost 8, with 12 bases in between. CDR3 length: 13 amino acids. CDR1 MNHNY and CDR2 SVGAGI come from the germline V gene (reference sequence). CDR3 coding DNA: TGTGCCAGCACCCCCTTGTTAGATTCACCCCTCCACTTT. Translated, it gives CASTPLLDSPLHF.

This clone was picked up one time. V gene TRBV30 combines with J gene TRBJ2-1; the D gene is possibly TRBD1 (6 bases). The CDR3 is made up of 11 amino acids. Germline assignment: CDR1 GTSNPN and CDR2 SVGIG (reference sequence). The germline V and J ends were trimmed by 5 bases and 12 bases, with 14 bases remaining between them. This chain's CDR3 is CAWLTGRRQFF. The CDR3 region has the DNA TGTGCCTGGTTAACAGGGAGACGGCAGTTCTTC.

CDR3 sequence: CASSLGQGSTDTQYF. The CDR3 DNA is TGTGCCAGCAGCTTGGGACAGGGGAGCACAGATACGCAGTATTTT. The chain combines TRBV5-6 with TRBJ2-3; TRBD1 aligns across 8 bases. CDR1 is SGHDT, CDR2 YYEEEE, per germline. The CDR3 sequence is 15 residues long. V shed 0 bases, J shed 0 bases, and the junction held 0 bases outside the gene matches.

V usage is TRBV2 and J usage is TRBJ1-5; 8 nucleotides line up with TRBD1. V lost 3 bases to trimming and J lost 5 bases; unmatched junction nucleotides: 3. The CDR3 runs 14 residues. Germline lookup yields CDR1 SNHLY and CDR2 FYNNEI. The CDR3 region has the DNA TGTGCCAGCAGTGATGGACAGGGACATCAGCCCCAGCATTTT. It codes for CASSDGQGHQPQHF.

The gene calls are TRBV7-6 and TRBJ1-1, with unresolved D. The CDR3 runs 13 residues. V dropped 5 bases and J dropped 1 base, with 8 bases sitting between them. CDR1 is SGHVS and CDR2 is FNYEAQ in the germline V gene. The CDR3: CASSPDWNTEAFF. In DNA, the CDR3 is TGTGCCAGCAGCCCGGACTGGAACACTGAAGCTTTCTTT.

The V and J genes are TRBV3-1 (or the pseudogene TRBV3-2) and TRBJ1-1; 12 bases align to TRBD1. This CDR3 has 15 amino acids. With 1 base clipped from V and 11 bases from J, the junction kept 8 bases outside the gene matches. Germline CDR1 LGHDT, CDR2 YNNKEL (reference sequence). DNA of the CDR3: TGTGCCAGCAGCCAAGCACCGGGACAGGGGGCTGGTGCTTTCTTT. Encoded protein: CASSQAPGQGAGAFF.

The rearrangement joins TRBV7-9 to TRBJ2-1, with D maybe TRBD2 (5 bases). Trimming took off 2 bases at V and 5 bases at J, with 13 bases between the two ends. CDR3 size: 15 residues. The germline V gene has CDR1 SEHNR and CDR2 FQNEAQ (reference sequence). The CDR3, as DNA: TGTGCCAGCAGCTTACCTTTTGCCGGGGACAATGAGCAGTTCTTC. This gives the protein CASSLPFAGDNEQFF.

This sequence joins TRBV9 and TRBJ1-5; 7 nucleotides line up with TRBD1. The germline V gene encodes CDR1 SGDLS and CDR2 YYNGEE. The J segment lost 3 bases and the V segment lost 4 bases, leaving 7 bases of the junction unmatched. The CDR3 is 15 residues long. The DNA of the CDR3 is TGTGCCAGCAGCACCTCCGGGACAGACAATCAGCCCCAGCATTTT. Protein sequence: CASSTSGTDNQPQHF.

The chain employs TRBV2 and TRBJ2-5, with 10 bases fitting TRBD1. CDR1 and CDR2 from the germline V gene are SNHLY and FYNNEI. The CDR3 contains 16 residues. The J segment lost 5 bases and the V segment lost 7 bases, leaving 13 bases of the junction unmatched. The CDR3 DNA follows: TGTGCCAGCACCCTAGGGGTGACAGGGGGCCGGGAGACCCAGTACTTC. It codes for CASTLGVTGGRETQYF.

The chain recombines TRBV24-1 with TRBJ2-2; 8 bases agree with TRBD1. This CDR3 contains 16 residues. Germline trimming cut 4 bases from V and 5 bases from J; bases unmatched to any gene: 8. Germline assignment: CDR1 KGHDR and CDR2 SFDVKD. CDR3: CATSEPGQGKTGELFF. DNA of the CDR3: TGTGCCACCAGTGAGCCCGGACAGGGAAAAACCGGGGAGCTGTTTTTT.

The J gene is TRBJ1-2, the V gene TRBV29-1, with D perhaps matching TRBD1 (6 bases). From germline, CDR1 is SQVTM and CDR2 ANQGSEA. Trimming pared 4 bases from V and 5 bases from J, leaving 17 bases between. The CDR3 is made up of 14 amino acids. In nucleotides, the CDR3 is TGCAGCGTTGGGGAGGGGGGAACAGGGTATGGCTACACCTTC. Translating gives CSVGEGGTGYGYTF.

The rearrangement uses TRBV24-1 and TRBJ1-5; D uncertain. The CDR3 runs 15 residues. The V gene lost 5 bases and the J gene lost 3 bases, with 13 bases spanning the gap. The germline V gene encodes CDR1 KGHDR and CDR2 SFDVKD. DNA of the CDR3: TGTGCCACCAGTGTCGCGTCATCGTACAATCAGCCCCAGCATTTT. It specifies CATSVASSYNQPQHF.